Following are 21 T cell receptor beta chains from one sample sequenced in a study of T cells in narcolepsy. The data were produced by immunoSEQ multiplex PCR, yet TCRdb's version contains in-frame clones alone and is incomplete. The top ten clones hold over 0.55% of a sample with tens of thousands of clones, about four fifths of them seen once. The sequenced sample was CD45RA- memory CD4+ T cells from PBMCs. These receptors came from a human donor with narcolepsy.

The CDR3 is CASSKEDSDTFEAFF. The CDR3 DNA is TGTGCCAGCAGCAAAGAGGATTCGGACACTTTTGAAGCTTTCTTT. V gene TRBV21-1 combines with J gene TRBJ1-1; TRBD1 was called by the table and not checked on the DNA. TRBV21-1 is shown as a pseudogene. The CDR3 spans 15 residues.

V usage is TRBV6-6 and J usage is TRBJ1-6; 7 bases align to TRBD1. The CDR3 length is 14 residues. CDR1 MNHNY and CDR2 SVGAGI come from the germline V gene (reference sequence). J gave up 6 bases and V 5 bases, and 4 bases lay outside the gene matches. The CDR3 sequence is CASSPTGINSPLHF. In DNA, the CDR3 is TGTGCCAGCAGTCCGACAGGGATTAATTCACCCCTCCACTTT.

This chain links TRBV9 with TRBJ1-1; D uncertain. The length of the CDR3 is 14 residues. CDR1 and CDR2 (germline): SGDLS, YYNGEE. The germline V and J ends were trimmed by 4 bases and 5 bases, with 15 bases remaining between them. CDR3 in amino acids: CASSLSQALTEAFF. The CDR3 DNA follows: TGTGCCAGCAGCCTCTCGCAGGCACTTACTGAAGCTTTCTTT.

The rearrangement joins TRBV5-6 to TRBJ1-2, with no clear D. This CDR3 comprises 15 residues. Trimming stripped 2 bases from V and 2 bases from J, with 13 bases between. CDR1 SGHDT and CDR2 YYEEEE come from the germline V gene. The CDR3 reads CASSFAARSNYGYTF. CDR3 DNA: TGTGCCAGCAGCTTCGCCGCTCGGTCCAACTATGGCTACACCTTC.

The V gene is TRBV6-1, the J gene TRBJ1-1, with 8 bases lining up with TRBD1. The V gene end was trimmed by 8 bases and the J gene end by 1 base; junction bases not matched to a gene: 3. The CDR3 runs to 13 residues. Germline CDR1 MNHNS, CDR2 SASEGT. Written as DNA, the CDR3 is TGTGCCAGCCTCAGGGGGCGGAACACTGAAGCTTTCTTT. Its translation is CASLRGRNTEAFF.

The chain is built from TRBV7-9 and TRBJ2-1, with 7 nucleotides matching TRBD1. This CDR3 region has 16 residues. V lost 5 bases to trimming and J lost 3 bases; unmatched junction nucleotides: 10. Per germline, CDR1 SEHNR and CDR2 FQNEAQ (reference sequence). The DNA for the CDR3 is TGTGCCAGCAGCCCGAGGGGACAGACCATCTACAATGAGCAGTTCTTC. Its protein is CASSPRGQTIYNEQFF.

The rearrangement joins TRBV6-5 to TRBJ1-5; maybe TRBD1 (6 bases). With 5 bases removed from V and 2 bases from J, the gap between germline ends came to 10 bases. Germline V gene lookup returns CDR1 MNHEY and CDR2 SVGAGI. The CDR3 sequence is 14 residues long. The CDR3 protein is CASSEQGGNQPQHF. Here the CDR3 DNA reads TGTGCCAGCAGTGAACAGGGCGGCAATCAGCCCCAGCATTTT.

This clone appeared a few times. This CDR3 is also generated by other DNA sequences in the sample. The genes are TRBV12-2 and TRBJ2-5; TRBD2 is the table's D call, not checked against the DNA. TRBV12-2 is deemed a pseudogene. This CDR3 spans 18 amino acids. The DNA for the CDR3 is TGTGCACGAAGTTTGGGGGCAGGTAGCGGGGGAGCCCAAGAGACCCAGTACTTC. Residues: CARSLGAGSGGAQETQYF.

On this clone: Germline and junction disagree at one end, which may indicate a read error. The chain joins TRBV27 to TRBJ2-7; D gene ambiguous. Germline lookup yields CDR1 MNHEY and CDR2 SMNVEV (reference sequence). The CDR3 runs to 8 residues. CDR3 sequence (DNA): TGTGCCAGCAGTCTGTTTCTCTTC. This codes for CASSLFLF.

The rearrangement uses TRBV4-1 and TRBJ1-5; the match to TRBD1 covers 7 bases. J lost 7 bases, V lost 0 bases, and 9 bases had no gene match. CDR1 MGHRA and CDR2 YSYEKL come from the germline V gene. The CDR3 runs to 16 residues. The CDR3 loop reads CASSQDLNRGEQPQHF. DNA of the CDR3: TGCGCCAGCAGCCAAGATTTAAACAGGGGAGAACAGCCCCAGCATTTT.

Notes on this clone: The identical CDR3 is also encoded by other nucleotide sequences in the sample. The V call is TRBV7-2, the J call TRBJ1-5; 7 bases map to TRBD1. The CDR3 contains 14 residues. Germline V gives CDR1 SGHTA, CDR2 FQGNSA. V gave up 4 bases and J gave up 2 bases; unmatched junction bases: 2. The CDR3 sequence: CASSSGQGNQPQHF. Here the CDR3 DNA reads TGTGCCAGCAGCTCCGGACAGGGCAATCAGCCCCAGCATTTT.

The J gene is TRBJ2-5, the V gene TRBV19; 10 bases line up with TRBD2. Germline V gives CDR1 LNHDA, CDR2 SQIVND (reference sequence). The V segment lost 3 bases and the J segment 0 bases; nucleotides outside the gene matches: 4. There are 16 residues in the CDR3. In DNA, the CDR3 is TGTGCCAGTAGTATTGGGCTAGCGGGGGACCAAGAGACCCAGTACTTC. This codes for CASSIGLAGDQETQYF.

The chain combines TRBV10-3 with TRBJ1-2; D possibly corresponds to TRBD1 (5 bases). This CDR3 is built from 13 residues. Trimming took 10 bases from V and 8 from J, leaving 20 bases between them. From germline, CDR1 is ENHRY and CDR2 SYGVKD. The CDR3 is CATQASGKDGYTF. CDR3 nucleotide sequence: TGTGCCACACAGGCCTCAGGGAAGGACGGCTACACCTTC.

This sequence joins TRBV1 and TRBJ2-7; TRBD2 was called by the table and not checked on the DNA. TRBV1 corresponds to a pseudogene. The CDR3 totals 15 residues. The CDR3 sequence is CTSSQEETRTYEQYF. DNA for the CDR3: TGCACCAGCAGCCAAGAAGAAACTCGCACCTACGAGCAGTACTTC.

On this clone itself: Germline is not matched at one junction end, which may reflect a read error. The chain has TRBV18 and TRBJ1-5; D uncertain. The CDR3 extends over 16 amino acids. The V gene's germline CDR1 is KGHSH and CDR2 LQKENI. DNA of the CDR3: TGTGCCAGCTCACCACCAGCAGGAGGAAGCAATCGGCCCCAGCATTTT. This sequence encodes CASSPPAGGSNRPQHF. Using reference TRBV18 and TRBJ1-5 for the parts outside the CDR3, the full variable domain is NAGVMQNPRHLVRRRGQEARLRCSPMKGHSHVYWYRQLPEEGLKFMVYLQKENIIDESGMPKERFSAEFPKEGPSILRIQQVVRGDSAAYFCASSPPAGGSNRPQHFGDGTRLSIL.

V is TRBV20-1 and J is TRBJ1-2; D is unclear. Trimming took 2 bases from V and 3 from J, leaving 4 bases between them. Germline values: CDR1 DFQATT, CDR2 SNEGSKA (reference sequence). There are 11 residues in the CDR3. The CDR3 nucleotides read TGCAGTGCTAGACAGGACTATGGCTACACCTTC. Its translation: CSARQDYGYTF.

The J gene is TRBJ2-1, the V gene TRBV6-5, with 7 positions matching TRBD2. The CDR3 sequence is 16 residues long. From germline, CDR1 is MNHEY and CDR2 SVGAGI. The J segment lost 7 bases and the V segment lost 0 bases, leaving 9 bases of the junction unmatched. In DNA, the CDR3 is TGTGCCAGCAGTTACTCGAGTTCCCGGGGAGGGAATGAGCAGTTCTTC. Translated: CASSYSSSRGGNEQFF.

The chain combines TRBV5-6 with TRBJ1-6; D gene ambiguous. This CDR3 region has 16 residues. Trimming took off 0 bases at V and 7 bases at J, with 14 bases between the two ends. CDR1 and CDR2 (germline): SGHDT, YYEEEE. CDR3 amino acids: CASSLARNRANSPLHF. The CDR3 DNA sequence: TGTGCCAGCAGCTTGGCGAGGAACCGAGCCAATTCACCCCTCCACTTT.

J is TRBJ2-5 and V is TRBV11-2; D is unclear. Deletions cut 0 bases from V and 8 bases from J, with 10 bases between. The germline V gene encodes CDR1 SGHAT and CDR2 FQNNGV. This CDR3 is built from 13 residues. CDR3 DNA sequence: TGTGCCAGCAGCTTAGAAACATCCAGCACCCAGTACTTC. Encoded protein: CASSLETSSTQYF. Filled out from reference TRBV11-2 and TRBJ2-5, the complete variable domain reads EAGVAQSPRYKIIEKRQSVAFWCNPISGHATLYWYQQILGQGPKLLIQFQNNGVVDDSQLPKDRFSAERLKGVDSTLKIQPAKLEDSAVYLCASSLETSSTQYFGPGTRLLVL.

This chain uses TRBV19 with TRBJ2-2, with 10 bases matching TRBD2. Germline V gene lookup returns CDR1 LNHDA and CDR2 SQIVND (reference sequence). The CDR3 has 17 residues. Trimming at V came to 1 base and at J to 6 bases, leaving 8 bases not matched to a gene. The CDR3 reads CASSIGTSGFAAGELFF. In nucleotides, the CDR3 is TGTGCCAGTAGTATAGGGACTAGCGGCTTCGCTGCCGGGGAGCTGTTTTTT.

The J gene is TRBJ2-1, the V gene TRBV5-4; 14 nucleotides line up with TRBD2. V was pared by 4 bases and J by 0 bases, with 9 bases of the junction left unmatched. Germline CDR1 is SGHNT and CDR2 is YYREEE (reference sequence). The CDR3 contains 19 residues. The CDR3, as DNA: TGTGCCAGCAGCCAGGGACTAGCGGGAGCGTCGGTCTCCTACAATGAGCAGTTCTTC. Translation: CASSQGLAGASVSYNEQFF.